These 11 T cell receptor beta chains originate from one sample sequenced in a study of cytomegalovirus exposure and HLA in healthy donors. 60 Vbeta and 13 Jbeta primers were used in PCR. Using immunoSEQ multiplex PCR, the repertoire was profiled, and TCRdb retains in-frame clones only, with some absent. This sample has 80,000 to 90,000 clones, with under 85% found just once. Specimen: PBMCs. The receptors here all came from a man aged 25-45 years in good health and CMV-seronegative.

V is TRBV9 and J is TRBJ2-3; 8 bases fit TRBD2. This CDR3 comprises 15 residues. After removal of 0 bases from V and 1 base from J, the junction contained 1 base not matched to a gene. CDR1 is SGDLS and CDR2 is YYNGEE in the germline V gene. The CDR3 sequence is CASSVELAGTDTQYF. CDR3 bases: TGTGCCAGCAGCGTAGAACTAGCGGGCACAGATACGCAGTATTTT.

The V gene is TRBV11-2, the J gene TRBJ2-7; TRBD1 matches at 7 bases. Germline CDR1 and CDR2: SGHAT and FQNNGV. V shed 4 bases and J 4 bases; nucleotides not matched to a gene: 7. This CDR3 is 14 amino acids long. CDR3 residues: CASSSSTGTYEQYF. The CDR3 region has the DNA TGTGCCAGCAGCTCATCGACAGGGACATACGAGCAGTACTTC.

Concerning this clone: Other DNA sequences in this specimen translate into the identical CDR3. The V call is TRBV7-9, the J call TRBJ2-1; TRBD1 agrees at 7 bases. CDR3 length: 14 residues. The germline V gene encodes CDR1 SEHNR and CDR2 FQNEAQ (reference sequence). V lost 1 base to trimming and J lost 4 bases; unmatched junction nucleotides: 1. The CDR3 DNA reads TGTGCCAGCAGCTTAGAGGGGGCTTACAATGAGCAGTTCTTC. Its protein product is CASSLEGAYNEQFF.

The chain is built from TRBV4-2 and TRBJ2-3; the match to TRBD2 covers 8 bases. The CDR3 loop spans 18 amino acids. Germline loops: CDR1 LGHNA, CDR2 YNFKEQ. V was clipped by 1 base and J by 2 bases; unmatched bases: 11. The CDR3 reads CASSQAGGAGGPTDTQYF. As DNA, the CDR3 is TGTGCCAGCAGCCAAGCGGGCGGGGCGGGGGGCCCCACAGATACGCAGTATTTT.

This chain links TRBV30 with TRBJ1-1; D unresolved. CDR3 length equals 13 residues. Trimming cost V 0 bases and J 1 base, with 6 bases left between them. Germline assignment: CDR1 GTSNPN and CDR2 SVGIG (reference sequence). This CDR3 is CAWSVHSNTEAFF. The CDR3 region has the DNA TGTGCCTGGAGTGTTCACTCGAACACTGAAGCTTTCTTT.

The chain uses TRBV5-1 and TRBJ1-1; D gene uncertain. Germline V CDR1 and CDR2: SGHRS, YFSETQ. This CDR3 has 14 amino acids. The germline V and J ends were trimmed by 0 bases and 5 bases, with 11 bases remaining between them. The CDR3 protein is CASSLEGGRTEAFF. The CDR3 nucleotides are TGCGCCAGCAGCTTGGAAGGAGGTCGGACTGAAGCTTTCTTT. The complete variable domain, with remaining parts taken from reference TRBV5-1 and TRBJ1-1, reads KAGVTQTPRYLIKTRGQQVTLSCSPISGHRSVSWYQQTPGQGLQFLFEYFSETQRNKGNFPGRFSGRQFSNSRSEMNVSTLELGDSALYLCASSLEGGRTEAFFGQGTRLTVV.

V usage is TRBV28 and J usage is TRBJ1-2; 10 bases are a match to TRBD1. Germline CDR1 reads MDHEN; CDR2 reads SYDVKM. The ends lost 4 bases at V and 3 bases at J; junction bases unmatched: 2. This CDR3 comprises 14 residues. CDR3 sequence reads: CASSSGQGDYGYTF. In DNA form, the CDR3 reads TGTGCCAGCAGTTCAGGACAGGGGGACTATGGCTACACCTTC.

This clone showed up just a few times. V and J are TRBV7-9 and TRBJ1-1; D is ambiguous. This CDR3 has 12 amino acids. Germline CDR1 is SEHNR and CDR2 is FQNEAQ (reference sequence). This CDR3 reads CSIDRESTEAFF. CDR3 coding DNA: TGTTCCATAGATCGGGAATCCACTGAAGCTTTCTTT. The full variable domain, in which reference TRBV7-9 and TRBJ1-1 provide the parts outside the CDR3, is DTGVSQNPRHKITKRGQNVTFRCDPISEHNRLYWYRQTLGQGPEFLTYFQNEAQLEKSRLLSDRFSAERPKGSFSTLEIQRTEQGDSAMYLCSIDRESTEAFFGQGTRLTVV.

This clone was detected a few times. The gene calls are TRBV7-9 and TRBJ1-4, with a tentative D call TRBD1 (5 bases). Trimming took off 1 base at V and 4 bases at J, with 10 bases between the two ends. There are 15 residues in the CDR3. The germline CDR1 and CDR2 sequences are SEHNR and FQNEAQ (reference sequence). CDR3 amino acids: CASSLGGDYNEKLFF. CDR3 sequence (DNA): TGTGCCAGCAGCTTAGGGGGGGACTATAATGAAAAACTGTTTTTT.

The chain is built from TRBV18 and TRBJ1-2; maybe TRBD1 (6 bases). The CDR3 sequence is 13 residues long. Germline V gene lookup returns CDR1 KGHSH and CDR2 LQKENI. The germline V and J ends were trimmed by 3 bases and 8 bases, with 13 bases remaining between them. The CDR3 loop reads CASSPNRDEGYTF. CDR3 DNA sequence: TGTGCCAGCTCACCGAACAGGGATGAGGGCTACACCTTC.

V usage is TRBV20-1 and J usage is TRBJ1-2; maybe TRBD1 (5 bases). Germline lookup yields CDR1 DFQATT and CDR2 SNEGSKA (reference sequence). The CDR3 extends over 11 amino acids. Trimming removed 8 bases at V and 3 bases at J, with 10 bases between. The CDR3 region has the DNA TGCAGTTCCGACAGCTACTATGGCTACACCTTC. Translating gives CSSDSYYGYTF.